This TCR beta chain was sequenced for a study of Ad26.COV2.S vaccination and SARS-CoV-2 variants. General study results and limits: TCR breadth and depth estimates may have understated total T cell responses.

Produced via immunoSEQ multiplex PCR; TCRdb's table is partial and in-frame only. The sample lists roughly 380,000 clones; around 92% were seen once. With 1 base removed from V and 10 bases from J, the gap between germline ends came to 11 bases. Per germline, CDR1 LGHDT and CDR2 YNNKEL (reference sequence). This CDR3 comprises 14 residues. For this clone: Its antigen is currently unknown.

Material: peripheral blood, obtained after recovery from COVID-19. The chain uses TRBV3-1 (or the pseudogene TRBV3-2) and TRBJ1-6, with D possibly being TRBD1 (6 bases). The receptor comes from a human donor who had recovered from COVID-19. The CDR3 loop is CASSQAQGDSPLHF. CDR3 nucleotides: TGTGCCAGCAGCCAAGCACAGGGTGACTCACCCCTCCACTTT.